A single sample gave rise to the 26 T cell receptor beta chains below, sequenced in a study of CD8 T cells in Susac syndrome. Random hexamers served to reverse transcribe roughly 0.45 to 1 ug RNA. TCRdb passed the immunoSEQ multiplex PCR reads through MiXCR, listing each CDR3 protein once. The sample carries tens of thousands of distinct CDR3 sequences, less than 95% recorded once. The sequenced material came from CD8+ T cells from PBMCs. Receptors were obtained from a human donor with Susac syndrome.

This clonotype occurred once. This sequence joins TRBV27 and TRBJ2-1, with no clear D. The germline V gene has CDR1 MNHEY and CDR2 SMNVEV (reference sequence). CDR3 length: 15 residues. Trimming shortened V by 5 bases and J by 8 bases, and 19 bases separated the two germline ends. CDR3 loop: CASSTPPGPWDEQFF. The CDR3, as DNA: TGTGCCAGCAGTACCCCACCCGGGCCCTGGGATGAGCAGTTCTTC.

The V and J genes are TRBV6-5 and TRBJ1-2; 7 nucleotides match TRBD1. V gave up 2 bases and J gave up 5 bases; unmatched junction bases: 5. Germline-derived CDR1 and CDR2 are MNHEY and SVGAGI. The CDR3 is made up of 14 amino acids. The CDR3 DNA sequence: TGTGCCAGCAGTTACAAGGGGGCGCGGTATGGCTACACCTTC. Translating it yields CASSYKGARYGYTF.

In its sample, this clonotype was seen once. The rearrangement links TRBV5-1 to TRBJ2-2; the match to TRBD1 covers 7 bases. CDR3 length: 15 residues. V shed 1 base and J 3 bases; nucleotides not matched to a gene: 3. CDR1 is SGHRS, CDR2 YFSETQ, per germline. CDR3 DNA sequence: TGCGCCAGCAGCTTGCTTGACAGGGACACCGGGGAGCTGTTTTTT. Translating gives CASSLLDRDTGELFF.

The genes are TRBV18 and TRBJ2-7, with TRBD2 as a possible D gene (6 bases). This CDR3 contains 14 residues. CDR1 KGHSH and CDR2 LQKENI come from the germline V gene. V shed 6 bases and J shed 4 bases, with 16 bases lying between them. This CDR3 reads CASSHRDSIYEQYF. Here the CDR3 DNA reads TGTGCCAGCTCCCACCGGGACTCAATATACGAGCAGTACTTC.

CDR3 nucleotide sequence: TGTGCCAGCAGGCCCCGGGACAGGGACTATGGCTACACCTTC. Translating it yields CASRPRDRDYGYTF. The rearrangement joins TRBV27 to TRBJ1-2; the match to TRBD1 covers 9 bases. Germline V gives CDR1 MNHEY, CDR2 SMNVEV (reference sequence). J lost 3 bases, V lost 6 bases, and 5 bases had no gene match. The length of the CDR3 is 14 residues.

This chain joins TRBV19 and TRBJ2-7; D gene unclear. The CDR3 extends over 14 amino acids. Germline V CDR1 and CDR2: LNHDA, SQIVND (reference sequence). V gave up 9 bases and J gave up 0 bases, with 15 bases separating them. CDR3 in DNA: TGTGCCAGCTCCCACGTGGTCAGCTCCTACGAGCAGTACTTC. Translated, it gives CASSHVVSSYEQYF. Based on the CDR3 plus reference TRBV19 and TRBJ2-7, the full variable domain is DGGITQSPKYLFRKEGQNVTLSCEQNLNHDAMYWYRQDPGQGLRLIYYSQIVNDFQKGDIAEGYSVSREKKESFPLTVTSAQKNPTAFYLCASSHVVSSYEQYFGPGTRLTVT.

In DNA, the CDR3 is TGTGCCGCCCATAGTAGCACCGGGGAGCTGTTTTTT. Protein product: CAAHSSTGELFF. This chain connects TRBV10-3 to TRBJ2-2; D is unresolved. Between the trimmed V and J ends, which lost 11 bases and 4 bases, there was a span of 11 bases. CDR3 length: 12 amino acids. Germline V gene data show CDR1 as ENHRY and CDR2 as SYGVKD.

The V gene is TRBV4-3, the J gene TRBJ2-5; TRBD2 agrees at 8 bases. The J segment lost 5 bases and the V segment lost 0 bases, leaving 11 bases of the junction unmatched. Looked up from germline, CDR1 is LGHNA and CDR2 is YSLEER. The CDR3 consists of 17 residues. DNA of the CDR3: TGCGCCAGCAGCCAAGAGGTCGCGGGGGGACTGGAGGAGACCCAGTACTTC. Translated: CASSQEVAGGLEETQYF.

V is TRBV7-9 and J is TRBJ1-2; weak D call: TRBD1 (6 bases). The CDR3 consists of 14 residues. The V and J ends lost 5 bases and 5 bases respectively, with 15 bases between them. The germline CDR1 and CDR2 sequences are SEHNR and FQNEAQ (reference sequence). The CDR3 is CASSGGRGGYGYTF. The CDR3 region has the DNA TGTGCCAGCAGCGGCGGTAGGGGGGGGTATGGCTACACCTTC.

The chain is built from TRBV4-1 and TRBJ1-5; D gene unclear. The CDR3 spans 13 residues. The germline V and J ends were trimmed by 0 bases and 2 bases, with 2 bases remaining between them. CDR1 and CDR2 from the germline V gene are MGHRA and YSYEKL. CDR3 amino acids: CASSQERNQPQHF. CDR3 nucleotides: TGCGCCAGCAGCCAAGAACGCAATCAGCCCCAGCATTTT.

This rearrangement joins TRBV6-4 to TRBJ2-6; weak D call: TRBD1 (6 bases). Trimming left V 3 bases short and J 1 base short, with 10 bases between. The CDR3 consists of 16 residues. Germline CDR1 is MRHNA and CDR2 is SNTAGT. Here the CDR3 DNA reads TGTGCCAGCAGTGAGCACAGGGAATCTGGGGCCAACGTCCTGACTTTC. Translated: CASSEHRESGANVLTF.

This clonotype was recorded only once. The CDR3 protein is CSARVAGADFYEQYF. DNA of the CDR3: TGCAGTGCTAGGGTAGCGGGGGCCGACTTCTACGAGCAGTACTTC. The chain is built from TRBV20-1 and TRBJ2-7, with TRBD2 matching over 9 bases. This CDR3 contains 15 residues. From germline, CDR1 is DFQATT and CDR2 SNEGSKA (reference sequence). Trimming cost V 3 bases and J 3 bases; bases outside gene matches: 9.

The chain links TRBV12-3 or TRBV12-4 to TRBJ1-6; D uncertain. V dropped 5 bases and J dropped 8 bases, with 13 bases sitting between them. The CDR3 is 14 residues long. CDR3 in amino acids: CASSRREGDSPLHF. CDR3 in DNA: TGTGCCAGCAGTCGTAGGGAGGGTGATTCACCCCTCCACTTT.

V usage is TRBV7-9 and J usage is TRBJ2-1; 11 bases line up with TRBD2. Germline V gene data show CDR1 as SEHNR and CDR2 as FQNEAQ (reference sequence). V lost 6 bases to trimming and J lost 9 bases; unmatched junction nucleotides: 7. The length of the CDR3 is 14 residues. CDR3 bases: TGTGCCAGCAGACCTAGCGGGGGGCACCCTGAGCAGTTCTTC. Translation: CASRPSGGHPEQFF.

V is TRBV30 and J is TRBJ1-1; D possibly corresponds to TRBD1 (5 bases). Germline-derived CDR1 and CDR2 are GTSNPN and SVGIG (reference sequence). The CDR3 is 11 amino acids. V was trimmed by 7 bases and J by 4 bases, leaving 10 bases between them. The CDR3 DNA sequence: TGTGCCTTAAGGGGAACCACTGAAGCTTTCTTT. Its translation: CALRGTTEAFF.

This clonotype appeared a single time. The V gene is TRBV7-9, the J gene TRBJ2-3; maybe TRBD1 (6 bases). With 5 bases removed from V and 2 bases from J, the gap between germline ends came to 20 bases. Germline CDR1 SEHNR, CDR2 FQNEAQ (reference sequence). This CDR3 contains 17 residues. CDR3 region: CASSLWGPPGYTDTQYF. CDR3 bases: TGTGCCAGCAGCCTGTGGGGGCCCCCGGGATACACAGATACGCAGTATTTT.

This sequence joins TRBV11-2 and TRBJ2-7, with a weak D call TRBD1 (5 bases). Germline V lookup: CDR1 SGHAT, CDR2 FQNNGV. V was pared by 4 bases and J by 2 bases, with 9 bases between. The CDR3 is 13 residues long. CDR3 nucleotides: TGTGCCAGCAGCTCAGGGCTAGCCTACGAGCAGTACTTC. Encoded protein: CASSSGLAYEQYF.

V and J are TRBV9 and TRBJ1-3; a weak D match, TRBD1 (6 bases). The V and J ends lost 2 bases and 7 bases respectively, with 10 bases between them. The germline V gene has CDR1 SGDLS and CDR2 YYNGEE. There are 13 residues in the CDR3. The CDR3: CASSVGTPNTIYF. The CDR3 coding sequence is TGTGCCAGCAGCGTCGGGACACCCAACACCATATATTTT.

The chain carries TRBV13 and TRBJ2-7; D is undetermined. Trimming left V 0 bases short and J 7 bases short, with 19 bases between. This CDR3 is built from 16 residues. CDR1 is PRHDT and CDR2 is FYEKMQ in the germline V gene (reference sequence). The DNA of the CDR3 is TGTGCCAGCAGCTTAGGCCGGCAGGCACCCCCTGGTGAGCAGTACTTC. It translates to CASSLGRQAPPGEQYF.

V usage is TRBV12-3 or TRBV12-4 and J usage is TRBJ2-1; 10 bases line up with TRBD2. The CDR3 is made up of 15 amino acids. V shed 4 bases and J 4 bases; nucleotides not matched to a gene: 4. The CDR3, as DNA: TGTGCCAGCAGTTATAGCGGGGGGCCTTACAATGAGCAGTTCTTC. Protein sequence: CASSYSGGPYNEQFF.

The chain joins TRBV12-3 or TRBV12-4 to TRBJ2-5; 7 bases map to TRBD1. The junction had 5 bases not matched to a gene; V was cut back by 5 bases and J by 5 bases. This CDR3 is built from 13 residues. CDR3 region: CASSPTGIETQYF. CDR3 nucleotide sequence: TGTGCCAGCAGTCCGACAGGGATTGAGACCCAGTACTTC.

This chain connects TRBV7-9 to TRBJ2-7; the match to TRBD1 covers 7 bases. Germline V gene sequence: CDR1 SEHNR, CDR2 FQNEAQ (reference sequence). The CDR3 contains 14 residues. After removal of 5 bases from V and 3 bases from J, the junction contained 7 bases not matched to a gene. CDR3 sequence (DNA): TGTGCCAGCAGCCACCCGACAGGGAACTACGAGCAGTACTTC. It encodes CASSHPTGNYEQYF. Full variable domain (outside the CDR3, taken from reference TRBV7-9 and TRBJ2-7): DTGVSQNPRHKITKRGQNVTFRCDPISEHNRLYWYRQTLGQGPEFLTYFQNEAQLEKSRLLSDRFSAERPKGSFSTLEIQRTEQGDSAMYLCASSHPTGNYEQYFGPGTRLTVT.

The gene calls are TRBV1 and TRBJ2-1; the table assigns TRBD1, which was not confirmed against the DNA. TRBV1 is described as a pseudogene. The CDR3 length is 14 residues. The CDR3 sequence: CTSSQELGRDEQFF. CDR3 bases: TGCACCAGCAGCCAAGAATTAGGCAGGGATGAGCAGTTCTTC.

The chain couples TRBV15 to TRBJ2-2; D not certain. CDR3 size: 13 residues. Germline V gives CDR1 LNHNV, CDR2 YYDKDF (reference sequence). V was trimmed by 5 bases and J by 4 bases, leaving 8 bases between them. In DNA form, the CDR3 reads TGTGCCACCAGCCCGGGCGGCACCGGGGAGCTGTTTTTT. Its protein is CATSPGGTGELFF.

V and J are TRBV7-9 and TRBJ2-7; D unclear. V shed 5 bases and J shed 4 bases, with 15 bases lying between them. CDR1 and CDR2 (germline): SEHNR, FQNEAQ (reference sequence). The CDR3 contains 14 residues. CDR3 in DNA: TGTGCCAGCAGCCCCCGTTCCGGTGGGTACGAGCAGTACTTC. Its protein is CASSPRSGGYEQYF.

The chain links TRBV20-1 to TRBJ2-5; 8 nucleotides match TRBD2. V lost 0 bases and J lost 4; bases outside the gene matches: 4. The CDR3 consists of 14 residues. The germline CDR1 and CDR2 sequences are DFQATT and SNEGSKA (reference sequence). CDR3 region: CSARDQRGRETQYF. CDR3 bases: TGCAGTGCTAGAGACCAGCGGGGGAGAGAGACCCAGTACTTC.